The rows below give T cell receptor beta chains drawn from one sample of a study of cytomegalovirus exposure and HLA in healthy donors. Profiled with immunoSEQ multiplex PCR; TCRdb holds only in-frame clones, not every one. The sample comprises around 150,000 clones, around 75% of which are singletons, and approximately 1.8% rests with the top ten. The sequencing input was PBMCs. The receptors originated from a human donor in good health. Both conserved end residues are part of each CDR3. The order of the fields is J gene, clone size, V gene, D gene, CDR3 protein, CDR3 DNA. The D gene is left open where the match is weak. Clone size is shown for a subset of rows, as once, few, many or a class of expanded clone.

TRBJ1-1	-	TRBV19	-	CATPFPEQHQMNTEAFF	TGTGCCACCCCGTTTCCCGAACAGCACCAAATGAACACTGAAGCTTTCTTT
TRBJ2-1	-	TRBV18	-	CASSILTGPNNNEQFF	TGTGCCAGCTCCATTCTGACAGGCCCAAACAACAATGAGCAGTTCTTC
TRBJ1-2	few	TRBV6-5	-	CASSYDGGYGYTF	TGTGCCAGCAGTTACGACGGGGGCTATGGCTACACCTTC
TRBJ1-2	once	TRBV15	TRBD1	CATSLSLRDSNYGYTF	TGTGCCACCAGCCTATCGCTCCGGGACAGTAACTATGGCTACACCTTC
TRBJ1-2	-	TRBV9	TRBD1	CASSAGQGFGYGYTF	TGTGCCAGCAGCGCTGGACAGGGATTTGGCTATGGCTACACCTTC
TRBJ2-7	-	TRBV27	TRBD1	CASSLTGVYEQYF	TGTGCCAGCAGTTTAACAGGGGTCTACGAGCAGTACTTC
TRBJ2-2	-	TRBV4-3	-	CASSQTSYTGELFF	TGCGCCAGCAGCCAGACTAGTTACACCGGGGAGCTGTTTTTT
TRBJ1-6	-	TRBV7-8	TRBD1	CASSLGGQAFSPLHF	TGTGCCAGCAGCTTGGGGGGACAGGCATTTTCACCCCTCCACTTT
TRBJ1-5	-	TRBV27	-	CASSLSSGGNQPQHF	TGTGCCAGCAGTTTATCGTCAGGGGGCAATCAGCCCCAGCATTTT
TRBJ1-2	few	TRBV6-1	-	CASSEAGRASNYGYTF	TGTGCCAGCAGTGAAGCGGGCAGGGCCTCTAACTATGGCTACACCTTC
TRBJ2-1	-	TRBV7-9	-	CASSFVWGSYNEQFF	TGTGCCAGCAGCTTTGTGTGGGGCAGCTACAATGAGCAGTTCTTC
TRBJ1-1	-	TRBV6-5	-	CASSYTPGQNTEAFF	TGTGCCAGCAGTTACACACCGGGACAGAACACTGAAGCTTTCTTT
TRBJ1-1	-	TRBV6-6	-	CASSYAGKGAFF	TGTGCCAGCAGTTACGCGGGTAAAGGAGCTTTCTTT
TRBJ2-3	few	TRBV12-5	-	CASGLVIVRAGTDTQYF	TGTGCTAGTGGTTTGGTAATTGTTCGGGCAGGGACAGATACGCAGTATTTT
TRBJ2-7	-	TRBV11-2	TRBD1	CASSKFRQGRSYEQYF	TGTGCCAGCAGCAAATTTCGACAGGGGCGTTCCTACGAGCAGTACTTC
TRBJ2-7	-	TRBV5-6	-	CASSLLLSSYEQYF	TGTGCCAGCAGCTTGTTACTAAGCTCCTACGAGCAGTACTTC
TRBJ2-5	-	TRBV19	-	CAKGGLLQETQYF	TGTGCCAAGGGGGGGCTACTCCAAGAGACCCAGTACTTC
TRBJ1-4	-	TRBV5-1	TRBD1	CASSLRDRGQAVHEKLFF	TGCGCCAGCAGCCTACGGGACAGGGGGCAGGCCGTCCATGAAAAACTGTTTTTT
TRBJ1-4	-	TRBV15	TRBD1	CATGRDRRPKLFF	TGTGCCACTGGCCGGGACAGGCGACCAAAACTGTTTTTT
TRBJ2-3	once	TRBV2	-	CASTETDTQYF	TGTGCCAGCACAGAAACAGATACGCAGTATTTT
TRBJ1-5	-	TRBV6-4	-	CASSAQGGDQPQHF	TGTGCCAGCAGTGCTCAGGGTGGTGATCAGCCCCAGCATTTT
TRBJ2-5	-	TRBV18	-	CASSPMTEETQYF	TGTGCCAGCTCACCAATGACAGAAGAGACCCAGTACTTC
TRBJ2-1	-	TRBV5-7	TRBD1	CASSGDRGNSYNEQFF	TGTGCCAGCAGCGGAGACAGGGGAAACTCCTACAATGAGCAGTTCTTC
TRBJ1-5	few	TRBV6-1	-	CASRGTGPWNQPQHF	TGTGCCAGCAGAGGCACAGGGCCGTGGAATCAGCCCCAGCATTTT
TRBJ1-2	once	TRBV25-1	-	CASSERQRNYGYTF	TGTGCCAGCAGTGAAAGACAGCGCAACTATGGCTACACCTTC